This TCR beta chain was documented in a study of T cells in Graves' hyperthyroidism and ophthalmopathy. The V end lost 2 bases, the J end lost 6 bases, and 7 bases lay between the germline ends. The CDR3 loop spans 13 amino acids. Germline V CDR1 and CDR2: MNHEY, SVGAGI. TCR beta CDR3 region amplification was performed from RNA transcripts. Initially, a first-round RT-PCR of the TCR CDR3 employed the HTBI primer set. TCRdb recomputed calls from the multiplex PCR reads with MiXCR, one row per CDR3 protein. The sample includes more than 300,000 distinct CDR3 sequences, 18% of them seen just once. The TCR originated in a young man with Graves' ophthalmopathy. Sequenced: blood. The chain employs TRBV6-5 and TRBJ2-2; TRBD1 or TRBD2 may be the D gene (5 bases each). The CDR3 loop reads CASSYGGPGELFF. The CDR3 nucleotides read TGTGCCAGCAGTTACGGGGGTCCCGGGGAGCTGTTTTTT.